Listed here are 13 T cell receptor beta chains from one sample, sequenced in a study of T cell responses to AZD1222 COVID-19 vaccine. TCRdb's table, derived via immunoSEQ multiplex PCR, lists solely in-frame clones and lacks some. The sample contains more than 85,000 clones, about 91% of which appear only once. Sequenced here: peripheral blood, sampled on day 0 of AZD1222 vaccination. All receptors derive from an adult in good health.

The chain has TRBV6-5 and TRBJ1-1; the match to TRBD1 covers 7 bases. V dropped 6 bases and J dropped 0; count of bases not matched to a gene: 4. The germline V gene has CDR1 MNHEY and CDR2 SVGAGI. This CDR3 spans 14 amino acids. The CDR3 loop reads CASRGQPMNTEAFF. CDR3 DNA: TGTGCCAGCAGGGGACAGCCTATGAACACTGAAGCTTTCTTT.

The rearrangement links TRBV9 to TRBJ1-6, with D perhaps matching TRBD1 (5 bases). The V gene's germline CDR1 is SGDLS and CDR2 YYNGEE. V was trimmed by 3 bases and J by 8 bases, leaving 9 bases between them. The CDR3 has 13 residues. The CDR3 DNA is TGTGCCAGCAGCGCTGGGGGGGATTCACCCCTCCACTTT. It codes for CASSAGGDSPLHF.

V usage is TRBV30 and J usage is TRBJ1-1; D gene ambiguous. CDR1 is GTSNPN and CDR2 is SVGIG in the germline V gene (reference sequence). V dropped 3 bases and J dropped 1 base, with 18 bases sitting between them. CDR3 length: 16 residues. The chain's CDR3 is CAWRKVIVLGNTEAFF. The CDR3 bases are TGTGCCTGGAGGAAAGTTATAGTTCTGGGGAACACTGAAGCTTTCTTT.

V gene TRBV6-2 or TRBV6-3 combines with J gene TRBJ1-1; TRBD1 agrees at 7 bases. Germline lookup yields CDR1 MNHEY and CDR2 SVGEGT. The CDR3 is 13 amino acids. J was trimmed by 4 bases and V by 6 bases; bases with no gene match: 5. The CDR3 DNA is TGTGCCAGCAGCCCAACAGGGGTCACTGAAGCTTTCTTT. Amino acids: CASSPTGVTEAFF.

This CDR3 reads CASSPGTVNTEAFF. Here the CDR3 DNA reads TGTGCCAGCAGCCCCGGGACTGTGAACACTGAAGCTTTCTTT. The J gene is TRBJ1-1, the V gene TRBV9; D is perhaps TRBD1 (5 bases). Per the germline V gene, CDR1 is SGDLS and CDR2 is YYNGEE. The CDR3 has 14 residues. V gave up 4 bases and J gave up 0 bases, with 10 bases separating them.

With regard to this clone: Additional DNA sequences in this sample encode the identical CDR3. The chain joins TRBV6-5 to TRBJ1-1; D gene ambiguous. Trimming stripped 0 bases from V and 1 base from J, with 6 bases between. CDR1 and CDR2 from the germline V gene are MNHEY and SVGAGI. CDR3 length equals 14 residues. In nucleotides, the CDR3 is TGTGCCAGCAGTTACTCTGGAGGGAACACTGAAGCTTTCTTT. Translating gives CASSYSGGNTEAFF.

V gene TRBV19 combines with J gene TRBJ1-5; D perhaps matches TRBD1 (6 bases). The CDR3 runs to 17 residues. Trimming shortened V by 3 bases and J by 3 bases, and 18 bases separated the two germline ends. From germline, CDR1 is LNHDA and CDR2 SQIVND (reference sequence). CDR3 in DNA: TGTGCCAGTAGTATTAGGGACACCTTTTTTACCAATCAGCCCCAGCATTTT. It yields the protein CASSIRDTFFTNQPQHF.

This chain joins TRBV5-6 and TRBJ1-1; 7 bases fit TRBD1. J lost 1 base, V lost 4 bases, and 10 bases had no gene match. This CDR3 is built from 16 residues. Per the germline V gene, CDR1 is SGHDT and CDR2 is YYEEEE. The CDR3 DNA is TGTGCCAGCAGCCCTAGGGGGCAGGGTTGGAACACTGAAGCTTTCTTT. Amino acid sequence: CASSPRGQGWNTEAFF.

The gene calls are TRBV3-1 (or the pseudogene TRBV3-2) and TRBJ2-7; no clear D. The CDR3 runs 10 residues. The V gene lost 5 bases and the J gene lost 4 bases, with 3 bases spanning the gap. Looked up from germline, CDR1 is LGHDT and CDR2 is YNNKEL (reference sequence). The CDR3 loop reads CASSGYEQYF. The DNA of the CDR3 is TGTGCCAGCAGCGGGTACGAGCAGTACTTC.

The genes are TRBV15 and TRBJ1-1; no reliable D call. This CDR3 spans 17 amino acids. Trimming stripped 0 bases from V and 4 bases from J, with 18 bases between. Germline V lookup: CDR1 LNHNV, CDR2 YYDKDF (reference sequence). This CDR3 is CATSRDPPPALSTEAFF. CDR3 nucleotide sequence: TGTGCCACCAGCAGAGACCCACCCCCAGCTTTGAGCACTGAAGCTTTCTTT.

The J gene is TRBJ2-3, the V gene TRBV29-1; 9 positions agree with TRBD2. The CDR3 contains 13 residues. Germline V gene data show CDR1 as SQVTM and CDR2 as ANQGSEA. The junction had 8 bases not matched to a gene; V was cut back by 6 bases and J by 7 bases. The CDR3 coding sequence is TGCAGCGTAGCAGCGGGGGGATCATATACGCAGTATTTT. Translated, it gives CSVAAGGSYTQYF.

V gene TRBV7-2 combines with J gene TRBJ2-7; unclear D gene. The length of the CDR3 is 14 residues. The ends were cut back, 4 bases at V and 6 bases at J, with 16 bases in the middle. Germline values: CDR1 SGHTA, CDR2 FQGNSA. CDR3 region: CASSSTASLPEQYF. CDR3 coding DNA: TGTGCCAGCAGCTCGACGGCCAGTTTGCCCGAGCAGTACTTC.

V is TRBV27 and J is TRBJ1-5, with D maybe TRBD1 (6 bases). Per germline, CDR1 MNHEY and CDR2 SMNVEV (reference sequence). The CDR3 runs 14 residues. Deletions cut 7 bases from V and 6 bases from J, with 16 bases between. The CDR3 nucleotides are TGTGCCAGCAAACCCGGCGGGGGCGGTCAGCCCCAGCATTTT. It is translated as CASKPGGGGQPQHF.